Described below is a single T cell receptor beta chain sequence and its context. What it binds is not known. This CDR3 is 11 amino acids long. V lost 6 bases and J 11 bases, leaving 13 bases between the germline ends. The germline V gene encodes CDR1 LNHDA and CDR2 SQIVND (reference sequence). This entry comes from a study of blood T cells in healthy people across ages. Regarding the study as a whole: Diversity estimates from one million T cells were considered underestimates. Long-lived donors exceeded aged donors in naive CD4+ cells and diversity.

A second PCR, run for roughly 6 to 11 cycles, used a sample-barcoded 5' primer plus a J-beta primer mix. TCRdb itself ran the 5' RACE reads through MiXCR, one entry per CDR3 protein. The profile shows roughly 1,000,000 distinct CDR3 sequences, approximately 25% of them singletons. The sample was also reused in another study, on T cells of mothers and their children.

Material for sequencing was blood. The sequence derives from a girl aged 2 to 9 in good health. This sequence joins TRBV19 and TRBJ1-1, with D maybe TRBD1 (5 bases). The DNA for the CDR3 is TGTGCCAGTAGCGAGGGGCGTCAGGCTTTCTTT. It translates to CASSEGRQAFF. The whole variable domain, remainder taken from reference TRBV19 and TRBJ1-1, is DGGITQSPKYLFRKEGQNVTLSCEQNLNHDAMYWYRQDPGQGLRLIYYSQIVNDFQKGDIAEGYSVSREKKESFPLTVTSAQKNPTAFYLCASSEGRQAFFGQGTRLTVV.